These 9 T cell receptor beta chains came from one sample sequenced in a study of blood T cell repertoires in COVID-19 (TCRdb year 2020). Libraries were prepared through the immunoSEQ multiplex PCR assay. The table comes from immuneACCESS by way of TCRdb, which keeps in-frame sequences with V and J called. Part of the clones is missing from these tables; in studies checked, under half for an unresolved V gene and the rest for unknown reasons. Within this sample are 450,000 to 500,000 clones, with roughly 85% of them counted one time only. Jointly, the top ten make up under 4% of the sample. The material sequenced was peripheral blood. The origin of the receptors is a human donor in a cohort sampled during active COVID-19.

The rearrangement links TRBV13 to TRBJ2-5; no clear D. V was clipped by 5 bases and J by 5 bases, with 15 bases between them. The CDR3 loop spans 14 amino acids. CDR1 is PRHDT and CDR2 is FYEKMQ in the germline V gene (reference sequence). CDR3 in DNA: TGTGCCAGCAGCCCACGACTCATGCGGGAGACCCAGTACTTC. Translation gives CASSPRLMRETQYF.

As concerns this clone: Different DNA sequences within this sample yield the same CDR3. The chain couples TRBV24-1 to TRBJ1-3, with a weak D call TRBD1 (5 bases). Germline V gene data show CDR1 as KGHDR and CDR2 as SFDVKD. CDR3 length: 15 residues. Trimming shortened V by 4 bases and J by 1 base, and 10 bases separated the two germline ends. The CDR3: CATSDPGTSGNTIYF. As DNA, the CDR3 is TGTGCCACCAGTGACCCAGGGACTTCTGGAAACACCATATATTTT.

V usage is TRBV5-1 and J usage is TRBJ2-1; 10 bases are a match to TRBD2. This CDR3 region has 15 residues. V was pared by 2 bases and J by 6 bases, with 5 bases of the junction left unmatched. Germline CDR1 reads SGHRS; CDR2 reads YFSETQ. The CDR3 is CASSFLAGVSNEQFF. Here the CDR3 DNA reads TGCGCCAGCAGCTTCCTAGCGGGAGTTTCCAATGAGCAGTTCTTC.

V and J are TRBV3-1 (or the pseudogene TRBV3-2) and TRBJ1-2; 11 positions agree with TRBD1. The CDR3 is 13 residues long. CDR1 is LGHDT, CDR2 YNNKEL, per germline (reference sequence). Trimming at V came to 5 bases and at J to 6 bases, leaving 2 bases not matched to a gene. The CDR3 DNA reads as TGTGCCAGCAGCTGGACAGGGGGCAATGGCTACACCTTC. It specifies CASSWTGGNGYTF.

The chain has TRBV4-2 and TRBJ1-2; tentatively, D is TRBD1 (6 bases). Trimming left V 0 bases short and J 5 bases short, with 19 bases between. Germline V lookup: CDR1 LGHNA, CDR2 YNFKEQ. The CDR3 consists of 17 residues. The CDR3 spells CASSQEAGAPSSYGYTF. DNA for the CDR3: TGTGCCAGCAGCCAAGAAGCAGGGGCCCCTTCCTCTTATGGCTACACCTTC.

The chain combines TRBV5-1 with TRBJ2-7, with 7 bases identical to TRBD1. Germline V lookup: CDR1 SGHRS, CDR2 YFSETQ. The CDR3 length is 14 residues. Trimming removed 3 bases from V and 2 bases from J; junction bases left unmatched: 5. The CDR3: CASSYRGPTYEQYF. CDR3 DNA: TGCGCCAGCAGCTACAGGGGCCCAACCTACGAGCAGTACTTC.

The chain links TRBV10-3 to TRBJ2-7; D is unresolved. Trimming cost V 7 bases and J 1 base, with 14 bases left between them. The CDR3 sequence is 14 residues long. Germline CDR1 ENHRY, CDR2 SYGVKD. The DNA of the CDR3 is TGTGCCATCATGTCCGGAACTACTTCCTACGAGCAGTACTTC. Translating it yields CAIMSGTTSYEQYF.

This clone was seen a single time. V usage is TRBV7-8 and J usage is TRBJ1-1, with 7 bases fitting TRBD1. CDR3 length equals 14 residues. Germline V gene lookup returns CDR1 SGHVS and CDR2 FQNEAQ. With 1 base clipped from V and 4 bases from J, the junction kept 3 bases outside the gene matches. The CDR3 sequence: CASSLEQGITEAFF. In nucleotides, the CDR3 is TGTGCCAGCAGCTTAGAACAGGGGATCACTGAAGCTTTCTTT.

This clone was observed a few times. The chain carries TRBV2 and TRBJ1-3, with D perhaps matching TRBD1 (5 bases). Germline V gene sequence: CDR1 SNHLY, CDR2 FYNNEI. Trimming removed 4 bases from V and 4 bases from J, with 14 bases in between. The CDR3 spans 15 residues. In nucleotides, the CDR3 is TGTGCCAGCAGTGGGGGGGGTGCGATAGGAAACACCATATATTTT. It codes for CASSGGGAIGNTIYF.